The 18 T cell receptor beta chains below were found in one sample sequenced in a study of blood T cell repertoires in COVID-19. Generated by immunoSEQ multiplex PCR, the TCRdb table keeps only in-frame clones and is missing some. The sample lists about 180,000 clones; roughly 88% were seen once. Sequencing used peripheral blood. These receptor sequences come from a woman aged 40 to 55 with COVID-19, enrolled during active disease.

DNA for the CDR3: TGTGCCAGCGGGAGGACTTGGGGGAATAATTCACCCCTCCACTTT. Amino acid sequence: CASGRTWGNNSPLHF. The chain joins TRBV7-6 to TRBJ1-6, with a weak D call TRBD1 (5 bases). Germline lookup yields CDR1 SGHVS and CDR2 FNYEAQ. Between the trimmed V and J ends, which lost 8 bases and 5 bases, there was a span of 16 bases. This CDR3 is 15 amino acids long.

The chain links TRBV5-5 to TRBJ1-1; D gene uncertain. The CDR3 contains 13 residues. Germline loops: CDR1 SGHKS, CDR2 YYEKEE (reference sequence). Trimming pared 4 bases from V and 3 bases from J, leaving 10 bases between. CDR3: CASSLAEDTEAFF. CDR3 DNA: TGTGCCAGCAGCCTCGCCGAGGACACTGAAGCTTTCTTT.

The V gene is TRBV18, the J gene TRBJ1-3; the D is unclear. Germline assignment: CDR1 KGHSH and CDR2 LQKENI. Trimming removed 2 bases at V and 4 bases at J, with 9 bases between. The CDR3 contains 14 residues. CDR3 loop: CASSPKDSGNTIYF. As DNA, the CDR3 is TGTGCCAGCTCACCAAAGGACTCCGGAAACACCATATATTTT.

This clone was recorded once. The rearrangement links TRBV10-1 to TRBJ2-5; D possibly corresponds to TRBD2 (5 bases). V dropped 2 bases and J dropped 2 bases, with 9 bases sitting between them. This CDR3 is built from 14 residues. The germline V gene encodes CDR1 WNHNN and CDR2 SYGVQD (reference sequence). The CDR3 sequence: CASSEEGKQETQYF. CDR3 DNA: TGCGCCAGCAGTGAGGAGGGCAAACAAGAGACCCAGTACTTC.

The V call is TRBV12-3 or TRBV12-4, the J call TRBJ1-2; tentatively, D is TRBD1 (5 bases). This CDR3 spans 13 amino acids. Trimming took 6 bases from V and 5 from J, leaving 13 bases between them. The CDR3 coding sequence is TGTGCCAGCAGCCCGACAGAGAAATATGGCTACACCTTC. As protein: CASSPTEKYGYTF.

This chain uses TRBV3-1 (or the pseudogene TRBV3-2) with TRBJ2-3; no reliable D call. The germline V gene encodes CDR1 LGHDT and CDR2 YNNKEL (reference sequence). V was trimmed by 3 bases and J by 6 bases, leaving 10 bases between them. The CDR3 runs to 13 residues. DNA of the CDR3: TGTGCCAGCAGCCACAATCGAGCGGATACGCAGTATTTT. Translating it yields CASSHNRADTQYF.

In this sample, this clone turned up once. The gene calls are TRBV7-9 and TRBJ2-3; 15 nucleotides agree with TRBD2. Germline V lookup: CDR1 SEHNR, CDR2 FQNEAQ (reference sequence). The V and J ends lost 11 bases and 0 bases, in that order; junction bases with no gene match: 12. CDR3 length equals 18 residues. CDR3 nucleotides: TGTGCCGGCATCCCGGGACTAGCGGGAGGTTCTAGCACAGATACGCAGTATTTT. Translated: CAGIPGLAGGSSTDTQYF.

The V gene is TRBV18, the J gene TRBJ1-1, with a tentative D call TRBD1 (5 bases). V was clipped by 4 bases and J by 10 bases, with 16 bases between them. The germline CDR1 and CDR2 sequences are KGHSH and LQKENI. This CDR3 is 13 amino acids long. The CDR3 loop is CASSLTPGEGAFF. The CDR3 nucleotides are TGTGCCAGCTCACTCACTCCGGGGGAGGGAGCTTTCTTT.

The CDR3 here is CASSFSLGQWGLNYGYTF. CDR3 bases: TGTGCCAGCAGCTTTTCCCTGGGCCAGTGGGGCCTTAACTATGGCTACACCTTC. The chain has TRBV5-5 and TRBJ1-2, with D perhaps TRBD1 (5 bases). V shed 2 bases and J shed 1 base, with 21 bases lying between them. The CDR3 sequence is 18 residues long. Germline-derived CDR1 and CDR2 are SGHKS and YYEKEE (reference sequence).

Written as DNA, the CDR3 is TGTGCCAGCAGTGACTCCAGGGGCCCGACGGGTACGCAGTATTTT. Encoded protein: CASSDSRGPTGTQYF. The chain has TRBV6-4 and TRBJ2-3; D perhaps matches TRBD1 (6 bases). The germline V gene has CDR1 MRHNA and CDR2 SNTAGT. This CDR3 is 15 amino acids long. V was trimmed by 0 bases and J by 8 bases, leaving 15 bases between them.

The CDR3 region is CAIMNRGVGETQYF. CDR3 DNA sequence: TGTGCCATCATGAACCGGGGGGTGGGGGAGACCCAGTACTTC. The chain uses TRBV10-3 and TRBJ2-5; 7 bases agree with TRBD2. The CDR3 extends over 14 amino acids. Unmatched junction bases numbered 10, after V lost 7 bases and J lost 5 bases. Germline V gives CDR1 ENHRY, CDR2 SYGVKD.

This rearrangement joins TRBV9 to TRBJ2-7, with D possibly matching TRBD1 (6 bases). CDR1 is SGDLS and CDR2 is YYNGEE in the germline V gene. The CDR3 is made up of 15 amino acids. Trimming stripped 3 bases from V and 2 bases from J, with 15 bases between. CDR3 nucleotides: TGTGCCAGCAGCGGGGGGACACCGACTCCCTACGAGCAGTACTTC. Amino acids: CASSGGTPTPYEQYF.

V is TRBV19 and J is TRBJ2-1; D uncertain. Germline V gene sequence: CDR1 LNHDA, CDR2 SQIVND (reference sequence). This CDR3 has 13 residues. Trimming shortened V by 6 bases and J by 9 bases, and 15 bases separated the two germline ends. The CDR3 coding sequence is TGTGCCAGTAGCCGTGCCGCTAGAGGTGAGCAGTTCTTC. Its protein product is CASSRAARGEQFF.

This chain links TRBV21-1 with TRBJ2-5; no check of the table's D call, TRBD1, against the DNA was made. TRBV21-1 is annotated as a pseudogene. The CDR3 length is 15 residues. As DNA, the CDR3 is TGTGCCAGCAGCAAAGGCCAGGTTAACCAAGAGACCCAGTACTTC. This encodes CASSKGQVNQETQYF.

The rearrangement links TRBV5-4 to TRBJ1-6; 10 nucleotides line up with TRBD1. Trimming took 7 bases from V and 9 from J; bases not matched to a gene: 10. The CDR3 is made up of 15 amino acids. CDR1 is SGHNT, CDR2 YYREEE, per germline (reference sequence). As DNA, the CDR3 is TGTGCCAGCTCCGGGGACAGGGGAGCATTTTCACCCCTCCACTTT. This gives the protein CASSGDRGAFSPLHF. Full variable domain (remainder filled in from reference TRBV5-4 and TRBJ1-6): ETGVTQSPTHLIKTRGQQVTLRCSSQSGHNTVSWYQQALGQGPQFIFQYYREEENGRGNFPPRFSGLQFPNYSSELNVNALELDDSALYLCASSGDRGAFSPLHFGNGTRLTVT.

This chain uses TRBV10-3 with TRBJ2-7; D not resolved. CDR1 is ENHRY, CDR2 SYGVKD, per germline. The CDR3 extends over 12 amino acids. V was trimmed by 2 bases and J by 4 bases, leaving 6 bases between them. CDR3 in DNA: TGTGCCATCAGTGAGGCCGGGTACGAGCAGTACTTC. This gives the protein CAISEAGYEQYF.

V is TRBV7-9 and J is TRBJ2-5; 10 nucleotides match TRBD2. The CDR3 consists of 16 residues. Germline values: CDR1 SEHNR, CDR2 FQNEAQ (reference sequence). V shed 0 bases, J shed 6 bases, and the junction held 7 bases outside the gene matches. In DNA form, the CDR3 reads TGTGCCAGCAGCTTAGCAGGCACTAGCGGGATAAAGACCCAGTACTTC. Its protein is CASSLAGTSGIKTQYF.

The chain employs TRBV11-2 and TRBJ2-3; no definite D call. The V gene lost 0 bases and the J gene lost 0 bases, with 19 bases spanning the gap. The CDR3 spans 19 residues. Germline CDR1 SGHAT, CDR2 FQNNGV. CDR3 amino acids: CASSLEAAFYQASTDTQYF. The DNA of the CDR3 is TGTGCCAGCAGCTTAGAAGCCGCCTTTTATCAAGCTAGCACAGATACGCAGTATTTT.